The present entry profiles one T cell receptor beta chain with its context. Per the authors' pipeline: Reference gene primer amplification yielded estimated nucleated cell counts. Sequencing used immunoSEQ multiplex PCR; TCRdb keeps in-frame clones, though not all of them. That table is the source of V, J and clone size, and D and trimming were worked out from the DNA. In the table there are hundreds of thousands of clones, 83% of which are singletons. These data come from a study of blood T cell repertoires in COVID-19. Background on the study: Spain, Italy and the United States supplied samples that represented acute and convalescent COVID-19.

There are 15 residues in the CDR3. CDR1 is LGHDT, CDR2 YNNKEL, per germline (reference sequence). V lost 2 bases and J 5 bases, leaving 15 bases between the germline ends. J is TRBJ1-1 and V is TRBV3-1 (or the pseudogene TRBV3-2), with TRBD1 as a possible D gene (5 bases). Sequencing used PBMCs or T cells enriched from blood (not recorded which). The TCR was taken from a woman between 45 and 65 years old who had been exposed to COVID-19. The CDR3 coding sequence is TGTGCCAGCAGCCAACCTCACAGGTCGAGGACTGAAGCTTTCTTT. Translated: CASSQPHRSRTEAFF.